This note documents a single TCR beta chain sequence. What it binds is not known. The CDR3 covers 13 residues. Trimming took 4 bases from V and 4 from J, leaving 11 bases between them. Per germline, CDR1 SGHDN and CDR2 FVKESK. This record comes from a study of OX40 agonist ivuxolimab in advanced cancers. Whole-study findings and limits: CD4+ and CD8+ blood T cells expanded clonally by week 6 at 0.1 to 3.0 mg/kg.

Sequencing was performed with immunoSEQ multiplex PCR; in TCRdb, only in-frame clones are kept and a portion is missing. The profile shows tens of thousands of clones, about nine tenths of them singletons. The chain combines TRBV14 with TRBJ2-7, with D perhaps matching TRBD2 (6 bases). Sequencing used CD4+ or CD8+ T cells sorted from blood, obtained in a trial of the OX40 agonist ivuxolimab. The origin of this receptor is an adult with an advanced solid tumor such as melanoma, head and neck, liver or kidney cancer. CDR3 residues: CASSPGGVYEQYF. In DNA, the CDR3 is TGTGCCAGCAGCCCCGGGGGTGTTTACGAGCAGTACTTC.